One and the same sample provided the 7 T cell receptor beta chains below, sequenced in a study of T cell responses to AZD1222 COVID-19 vaccine (dated by TCRdb to 2020 to 2023). The meaning of the sample's time point label: about 28 days (+/-7) after the second vaccine dose. The method behind the library was the immunoSEQ multiplex PCR assay. The clones in this table, taken by TCRdb from immuneACCESS, are in-frame only. Not every clone is retained; where verified, under half of the shortfall comes from an unresolved V gene, and the cause of the rest is unknown. For this sample there are about 140,000 clones; about 91% appear just once. The top ten hold 3.6% of the sample. The sample consisted of peripheral blood, taken 28 days after the second AZD1222 dose. Receptors were obtained from an adult who received the AZD1222 COVID-19 vaccine.

CDR3 protein: CASSWGRGQTDTQYF. The CDR3 DNA is TGTGCCAGTAGTTGGGGCAGGGGGCAAACAGATACGCAGTATTTT. The chain links TRBV19 to TRBJ2-3, with TRBD1 matching 8 bases. Germline lookup yields CDR1 LNHDA and CDR2 SQIVND (reference sequence). This CDR3 spans 15 amino acids. Losses at the gene ends were 5 bases for V and 3 bases for J; bases not matched to a gene: 7.

V is TRBV10-3 and J is TRBJ1-5, with TRBD1 identical over 8 bases. The V and J ends lost 6 bases and 6 bases, in that order; junction bases with no gene match: 7. Germline V lookup: CDR1 ENHRY, CDR2 SYGVKD. This CDR3 is built from 14 residues. The CDR3, as DNA: TGTGCCATCAGCGGACAGGGCAACTCTCAGCCCCAGCATTTT. This codes for CAISGQGNSQPQHF.

CDR3 nucleotides: TGTGCCAGCAGCTACCACCGGGACAGGATCTCCTACGAGCAGTACTTC. It yields the protein CASSYHRDRISYEQYF. This chain links TRBV7-9 with TRBJ2-7; 8 bases are shared with TRBD1. The V gene end was trimmed by 4 bases and the J gene end by 0 bases; junction bases not matched to a gene: 8. The CDR3 is 16 residues long. Germline CDR1 SEHNR, CDR2 FQNEAQ (reference sequence).

V gene TRBV4-1 combines with J gene TRBJ2-7; TRBD2 aligns across 11 bases. CDR1 is MGHRA and CDR2 is YSYEKL in the germline V gene. Unmatched junction bases numbered 5, after V lost 4 bases and J lost 0 bases. The CDR3 sequence is 16 residues long. CDR3 sequence: CASSRPTSGSSYEQYF. The CDR3 DNA reads as TGCGCCAGCAGCCGCCCAACTAGCGGGAGCTCCTACGAGCAGTACTTC.

This clone was observed a single time. The chain uses TRBV6-6 and TRBJ2-1; 10 bases agree with TRBD2. V dropped 5 bases and J dropped 9; count of bases not matched to a gene: 16. The CDR3 length is 17 residues. Germline CDR1 reads MNHNY; CDR2 reads SVGAGI (reference sequence). The CDR3 DNA sequence: TGTGCCAGCAGTCCCGGCCTTGGCCTAGCGGGAGAGGGTGAGCAGTTCTTC. Protein sequence: CASSPGLGLAGEGEQFF.

The chain combines TRBV5-1 with TRBJ1-2; a possible D gene is TRBD1 (5 bases). The V gene lost 0 bases and the J gene lost 7 bases, with 10 bases spanning the gap. The germline V gene encodes CDR1 SGHRS and CDR2 YFSETQ. The CDR3 is 13 residues long. CDR3 nucleotides: TGCGCCAGCAGCTTGGGGGACCGAGCTGGCTACACCTTC. Its translation is CASSLGDRAGYTF.

V and J are TRBV28 and TRBJ2-1; 8 positions agree with TRBD2. The J segment lost 4 bases and the V segment lost 6 bases, leaving 5 bases of the junction unmatched. Germline V gene data show CDR1 as MDHEN and CDR2 as SYDVKM. The CDR3 is 14 amino acids. The CDR3 loop reads CASRLAEKYNEQFF. Here the CDR3 DNA reads TGTGCCAGCAGACTAGCGGAAAAATACAATGAGCAGTTCTTC.